A single sample gave rise to the 15 T cell receptor beta chains below, sequenced in a study of shared clonotypes between healthy human individuals. Profiling relied on immunoSEQ multiplex PCR, and the TCRdb table lists in-frame clones only, not all of them. The profile covers just under 350,000 clones, with around 79% appearing a single time and 8.5% to 12% taken by the ten largest. The sequenced material came from memory CD4+ T cells sorted from blood. The subset here: CD45RA-negative fraction. The receptors here all came from a young man in good health.

V and J are TRBV11-3 and TRBJ2-1; no clear D. The germline CDR1 and CDR2 sequences are SGHNT and YENEEA. CDR3 length: 14 residues. Trimming removed 5 bases at V and 9 bases at J, with 17 bases between. CDR3 sequence: CASSASPSVREQFF. The CDR3 DNA sequence: TGTGCCAGCAGCGCAAGCCCCAGTGTACGTGAGCAGTTCTTC.

The V and J genes are TRBV2 and TRBJ2-4, with 8 bases that match TRBD2. CDR3 length: 18 amino acids. Germline-derived CDR1 and CDR2 are SNHLY and FYNNEI. With 3 bases clipped from V and 0 bases from J, the junction kept 10 bases outside the gene matches. The CDR3, as DNA: TGTGCCAGCAGTGATCCAGCGGGAGTCGGGTTAGCCAAAAACATTCAGTACTTC. Translation gives CASSDPAGVGLAKNIQYF. Filled out from reference TRBV2 and TRBJ2-4, the complete variable domain reads EPEVTQTPSHQVTQMGQEVILRCVPISNHLYFYWYRQILGQKVEFLVSFYNNEISEKSEIFDDQFSVERPDGSNFTLKIRSTKLEDSAMYFCASSDPAGVGLAKNIQYFGAGTRLSVL.

The J gene is TRBJ2-6, the V gene TRBV18, with TRBD2 as a possible D gene (6 bases). The V end was cut by 6 bases, the J end by 4 bases, with 13 bases between. The CDR3 covers 15 residues. Germline CDR1 and CDR2: KGHSH and LQKENI. For the CDR3, the DNA is TGTGCCAGCTCGGAGGGGCTCGGCGGGGCCAACGTCCTGACTTTC. This encodes CASSEGLGGANVLTF.

The genes are TRBV14 and TRBJ1-4; D is ambiguous. The CDR3 consists of 16 residues. CDR1 and CDR2 (germline): SGHDN, FVKESK. Trimming shortened V by 4 bases and J by 8 bases, and 20 bases separated the two germline ends. Written as DNA, the CDR3 is TGTGCCAGCAGCCCCATGGGTCGGTCGGAGCAAGAAAAACTGTTTTTT. This encodes CASSPMGRSEQEKLFF. The full variable domain, rest sourced from reference TRBV14 and TRBJ1-4, is EAGVTQFPSHSVIEKGQTVTLRCDPISGHDNLYWYRRVMGKEIKFLLHFVKESKQDESGMPNNRFLAERTGGTYSTLKVQPAELEDSGVYFCASSPMGRSEQEKLFFGSGTQLSVL.

The chain joins TRBV2 to TRBJ1-5, with D possibly matching TRBD1 (5 bases). CDR3 length equals 12 residues. V dropped 6 bases and J dropped 7 bases, with 10 bases sitting between them. CDR1 is SNHLY and CDR2 is FYNNEI in the germline V gene. CDR3: CASRTETQPQHF. Written as DNA, the CDR3 is TGTGCCAGCAGGACAGAGACACAGCCCCAGCATTTT.

In this sample, this clone turned up a few times. One end of the junction does not line up with germline, which may come from a read error. This chain connects TRBV7-2 to TRBJ2-5, with D unclear. The CDR3 is 13 residues long. Germline V gene lookup returns CDR1 SGHTA and CDR2 FQGNSA. The CDR3 DNA is TGTGCCAGCAGCCCCGGCCTCCAAGGGACCCAGTACTTC. Translating gives CASSPGLQGTQYF.

V is TRBV29-1 and J is TRBJ2-3; possibly TRBD2 for D (6 bases). The V end was cut by 7 bases, the J end by 6 bases, with 20 bases between. The CDR3 covers 14 residues. From germline, CDR1 is SQVTM and CDR2 ANQGSEA. The CDR3 nucleotides are TGCAGCGGACGACTAGGTGGGGGTAGGGATACGCAGTATTTT. Its protein is CSGRLGGGRDTQYF.

This rearrangement joins TRBV28 to TRBJ1-2; D perhaps matches TRBD1 (5 bases). CDR1 MDHEN and CDR2 SYDVKM come from the germline V gene. This CDR3 is built from 13 residues. The germline V and J ends were trimmed by 7 bases and 4 bases, with 13 bases remaining between them. CDR3 DNA sequence: TGTGCCAGCAAATATAGGGGAGTCTATGGCTACACCTTC. It encodes CASKYRGVYGYTF.

The gene calls are TRBV19 and TRBJ2-1, with 7 nucleotides matching TRBD2. The CDR3 covers 17 residues. CDR1 LNHDA and CDR2 SQIVND come from the germline V gene (reference sequence). With 8 bases clipped from V and 5 bases from J, the junction kept 18 bases outside the gene matches. The DNA for the CDR3 is TGTGCCAGTTCGCGACACGACCTCGGGCTAGCGGACAATGAGCAGTTCTTC. Protein product: CASSRHDLGLADNEQFF. The complete variable domain, with remaining parts taken from reference TRBV19 and TRBJ2-1, reads DGGITQSPKYLFRKEGQNVTLSCEQNLNHDAMYWYRQDPGQGLRLIYYSQIVNDFQKGDIAEGYSVSREKKESFPLTVTSAQKNPTAFYLCASSRHDLGLADNEQFFGPGTRLTVL.

This clone was detected only once. The chain carries TRBV6-6 and TRBJ1-1; tentative D call: TRBD1 (6 bases). The germline V gene encodes CDR1 MNHNY and CDR2 SVGAGI (reference sequence). The length of the CDR3 is 15 residues. The V and J ends lost 4 bases and 1 base respectively, with 13 bases between them. CDR3 loop: CASSSYRVPNTEAFF. CDR3 sequence (DNA): TGTGCCAGCAGTTCGTACAGGGTACCGAACACTGAAGCTTTCTTT.

The gene calls are TRBV27 and TRBJ1-2; D is uncertain. The CDR3 is made up of 13 amino acids. Trimming cost V 6 bases and J 0 bases, with 8 bases left between them. Germline CDR1 is MNHEY and CDR2 is SMNVEV (reference sequence). In DNA, the CDR3 is TGTGCCAGCAGCCGTACGGCTAACTATGGCTACACCTTC. It encodes CASSRTANYGYTF.

V and J are TRBV7-2 and TRBJ2-1, with D unclear. The CDR3 is 12 residues long. V was shortened by 2 bases and J by 15 bases, with 14 bases between the two germline ends. The V gene's germline CDR1 is SGHTA and CDR2 FQGNSA. This CDR3 reads CASSLLGRSRFF. CDR3 DNA: TGTGCCAGCAGCTTATTGGGAAGGTCTAGGTTCTTC.

This clone was seen only once. The J gene is TRBJ2-7, the V gene TRBV15, with 10 bases aligning to TRBD1. Trimming cost V 7 bases and J 3 bases; bases outside gene matches: 3. Germline values: CDR1 LNHNV, CDR2 YYDKDF (reference sequence). The CDR3 contains 13 residues. CDR3 residues: CATTRTGGYEQYF. CDR3 sequence (DNA): TGTGCCACCACCAGGACAGGGGGCTACGAGCAGTACTTC.

The chain combines TRBV19 with TRBJ1-1; D is undetermined. Per the germline V gene, CDR1 is LNHDA and CDR2 is SQIVND (reference sequence). The CDR3 contains 14 residues. Trimming shortened V by 1 base and J by 1 base, and 7 bases separated the two germline ends. CDR3 DNA sequence: TGTGCCAGTAGTATAGTAGCGGAGAACACTGAAGCTTTCTTT. Translated, it gives CASSIVAENTEAFF.

Many counts were recorded for this clone. J is TRBJ2-7 and V is TRBV10-1; TRBD2 agrees at 13 bases. V lost 0 bases and J lost 11; bases outside the gene matches: 1. The CDR3 has 13 amino acids. Germline CDR1 and CDR2: WNHNN and SYGVQD (reference sequence). CDR3 DNA sequence: TGCGCCAGCAGTGAGTCGACTAGCGGGAGGAAGTACTTC. Translating it yields CASSESTSGRKYF.